The T cell receptor (beta chain) described here comes from a study of radiotherapy plus CTLA-4 blockade in lung cancer. Across the study: Under 20% of patients responded objectively, and about 33% achieved disease control.

Study-level findings and limits: Tumor-origin TCR clones grew in blood after radiotherapy plus ipilimumab. In blood, early T cell clone dynamics reportedly predicted response best, together with interferon-beta.

Per the germline V gene, CDR1 is LGHNA and CDR2 is YSLEER. The CDR3 loop spans 18 amino acids. V gave up 1 base and J gave up 0 bases, with 16 bases separating them. TCRdb keeps only in-frame clones here, not all; method: immunoSEQ multiplex PCR. The data hold roughly 110,000 clones, with around 85% observed a single time. This clone was seen once. No antigen is known for it. The TCR sequence derives from a human donor with non-small cell lung cancer that progressed on radiotherapy plus ipilimumab. Some clones in this sample may be carry-over from other donors' samples. The V and J genes are TRBV4-3 and TRBJ1-5; TRBD1 might be the D (5 bases). The input for sequencing was peripheral blood, taken from a patient treated with radiotherapy plus ipilimumab. The CDR3 DNA reads TGCGCCAGCAGCCAAGTCCTATCAGGGTTTTATAGCAATCAGCCCCAGCATTTT. Protein product: CASSQVLSGFYSNQPQHF.